This entry concerns a single T cell receptor (beta chain). These data come from a study of T cell changes during pregnancy in multiple sclerosis. V lost 4 bases to trimming and J lost 2 bases; unmatched junction nucleotides: 10. Germline V gene sequence: CDR1 MGHRA, CDR2 YSYEKL. This CDR3 spans 16 amino acids. Measured with immunoSEQ multiplex PCR; TCRdb has only the in-frame clones, and not every one. The sample holds some 49,000 clones, around 93% seen once. The V and J genes are TRBV4-1 and TRBJ2-5, with TRBD1 matching over 7 bases. The sequences come from CD8+ T cells from peripheral blood mononuclear cells, collected in the first trimester of pregnancy. The sequence derives from a female donor with multiple sclerosis, enrolled in a pregnancy study. CDR3 residues: CASSPRQGEVQETQYF. The CDR3 DNA is TGCGCCAGCAGCCCACGACAGGGAGAAGTTCAAGAGACCCAGTACTTC.